Below, 24 T cell receptor beta chains from the same sample are listed, as sequenced in a study of blood T cells in healthy people across ages. It was with a sample-barcoded 5' primer and a J-beta primer mix that a second PCR of roughly 7 to 12 cycles was run. TCRdb passed the 5' RACE reads through MiXCR, listing each CDR3 protein once. In the table there are approximately 1.5 million distinct CDR3 sequences, almost 35% of which are singletons. The specimen sequenced was blood. These receptors were obtained from a woman under 40 in good health.

Comments on this clonotype: This clone may be a read error of a much larger clone one base away. The chain uses TRBV10-3 and TRBJ2-5; a possible D gene is TRBD1 (6 bases). The DNA end favors TRBJ2-7, so the J call may be wrong. From germline, CDR1 is ENHRY and CDR2 SYGVKD. The CDR3 is 15 amino acids. The CDR3 DNA reads TGTGCCATCAGTGAATGGGGGCAGGGTCCTTACGAGCAGTACTTC. Translated: CAISEWGQGPYEQYF.

In this sample, this clonotype turned up once. The chain is built from TRBV30 and TRBJ2-6; D unresolved. CDR1 is GTSNPN and CDR2 is SVGIG in the germline V gene (reference sequence). This CDR3 has 15 residues. The ends were cut back, 0 bases at V and 0 bases at J, with 6 bases in the middle. CDR3 protein: CAWSVDFSGANVLTF. The DNA for the CDR3 is TGTGCCTGGAGTGTAGACTTCTCTGGGGCCAACGTCCTGACTTTC.

This clonotype occurred many times. The chain carries TRBV27 and TRBJ2-3; D remains ambiguous. The CDR3 runs to 13 residues. Germline assignment: CDR1 MNHEY and CDR2 SMNVEV (reference sequence). Between the trimmed V and J ends, which lost 4 bases and 0 bases, there was a span of 5 bases. CDR3 sequence reads: CASSSHSTDTQYF. The CDR3 nucleotides read TGTGCCAGCAGTTCCCACAGCACAGATACGCAGTATTTT.

This clonotype has only a few counts. The rearrangement uses TRBV5-1 and TRBJ2-5; 7 nucleotides align to TRBD2. Germline CDR1 SGHRS, CDR2 YFSETQ. The junction had 12 bases not matched to a gene; V was cut back by 8 bases and J by 2 bases. This CDR3 is built from 15 residues. CDR3 sequence reads: CASQTGTTIQETQYF. DNA for the CDR3: TGCGCCAGTCAAACCGGGACTACTATTCAAGAGACCCAGTACTTC.

V gene TRBV20-1 combines with J gene TRBJ1-1, with no clear D. This CDR3 comprises 19 residues. Germline V gives CDR1 DFQATT, CDR2 SNEGSKA (reference sequence). The germline V and J ends were trimmed by 0 bases and 3 bases, with 26 bases remaining between them. In DNA, the CDR3 is TGCAGTGCTAGAGACCCGTCCTACCGTCAACTCCGAGAATACACTGAAGCTTTCTTT. As protein: CSARDPSYRQLREYTEAFF.

DNA of the CDR3: TGTGCCAGCAGTTTGGGGCGGGGACCCTACACAGATACGCAGTATTTT. Protein product: CASSLGRGPYTDTQYF. The chain employs TRBV12-3 or TRBV12-4 and TRBJ2-3; perhaps TRBD2 as D (6 bases). This CDR3 comprises 16 residues. Between the trimmed V and J ends, which lost 3 bases and 2 bases, there was a span of 15 bases.

This clonotype has only a few counts. The rearrangement uses TRBV15 and TRBJ2-5; tentative D call: TRBD1 (5 bases). Trimming shortened V by 0 bases and J by 3 bases, and 8 bases separated the two germline ends. The germline gives CDR1 LNHNV, CDR2 YYDKDF (reference sequence). The CDR3 sequence is 14 residues long. The CDR3 reads CATSRDRAKETQYF. CDR3 coding DNA: TGTGCCACCAGCAGAGACAGGGCCAAAGAGACCCAGTACTTC.

The chain combines TRBV7-2 with TRBJ1-1; D is uncertain. Germline values: CDR1 SGHTA, CDR2 FQGNSA. CDR3 size: 15 residues. The V gene lost 7 bases and the J gene lost 4 bases, with 19 bases spanning the gap. CDR3 DNA sequence: TGTGCCAGCACTCGATGGGTGGGGAAAGGCACTGAAGCTTTCTTT. Protein sequence: CASTRWVGKGTEAFF.

This clonotype occurred many times. The J gene is TRBJ2-3, the V gene TRBV10-3, with D unresolved. The germline gives CDR1 ENHRY, CDR2 SYGVKD. V lost 0 bases, J lost 7 bases, and 17 bases lay in between. The CDR3 length is 16 residues. CDR3 DNA: TGTGCCATCAGTGAGTCGACGGAACGGTTGGCGTATACGCAGTATTTT. It specifies CAISESTERLAYTQYF.

This clonotype was detected a few times. This chain connects TRBV25-1 to TRBJ2-5; no clear D. The CDR3 sequence is 13 residues long. The V and J ends lost 6 bases and 2 bases respectively, with 10 bases between them. Germline V CDR1 and CDR2: MGHDK, SYGVNS. CDR3 region: CASSKTKQETQYF. Written as DNA, the CDR3 is TGTGCCAGCAGCAAGACAAAACAAGAGACCCAGTACTTC.

Remarks on this clonotype: This sequence may be a read error, since a much larger clone differs from it by one base. The rearrangement joins TRBV4-1 to TRBJ2-5; 7 bases fit TRBD2. The length of the CDR3 is 17 residues. V gave up 4 bases and J gave up 3 bases; unmatched junction bases: 14. Germline V lookup: CDR1 MGHRA, CDR2 YSYEKL. CDR3 DNA sequence: TGCGCCAGCAGCCCTCGGCCGGGCGGGGGTGAAGAAGAGACCCAGTACTTC. Its protein product is CASSPRPGGGEEETQYF.

This clonotype occurred a few times. The genes are TRBV7-9 and TRBJ2-7; possible D gene TRBD1, 5 bases. Germline CDR1 SEHNR, CDR2 FQNEAQ (reference sequence). V was shortened by 1 base and J by 6 bases, with 10 bases between the two germline ends. The CDR3 loop spans 13 amino acids. As DNA, the CDR3 is TGTGCCAGCAGCTTAGGACACAGGATCGAGCAGTACTTC. Amino acids: CASSLGHRIEQYF.

This clonotype was seen at least ten times. This chain joins TRBV4-2 and TRBJ2-7; a weak D match, TRBD2 (6 bases). Germline assignment: CDR1 LGHNA and CDR2 YNFKEQ. V shed 0 bases and J shed 3 bases, with 12 bases lying between them. The CDR3 consists of 15 residues. The CDR3 loop reads CASSQEVAALYEQYF. CDR3 sequence (DNA): TGTGCCAGCAGCCAAGAAGTAGCGGCCCTCTACGAGCAGTACTTC.

This clonotype was detected only a few times. The rearrangement uses TRBV2 and TRBJ2-7; D remains unclear. The ends were cut back, 5 bases at V and 2 bases at J, with 7 bases in the middle. From germline, CDR1 is SNHLY and CDR2 FYNNEI. The CDR3 has 12 residues. As DNA, the CDR3 is TGTGCCAGCAGTAAGGATCCCTACGAGCAGTACTTC. Translated, it gives CASSKDPYEQYF.

The J gene is TRBJ2-5, the V gene TRBV6-5; D is ambiguous. This CDR3 region has 16 residues. The germline CDR1 and CDR2 sequences are MNHEY and SVGAGI. Trimming stripped 2 bases from V and 5 bases from J, with 18 bases between. In nucleotides, the CDR3 is TGTGCCAGCAGTTACAACGTCGGGTCTTGGGCGGAGACCCAGTACTTC. Its translation: CASSYNVGSWAETQYF.

This sequence joins TRBV4-1 and TRBJ1-2, with a possible D match to TRBD1 (5 bases). The germline V and J ends were trimmed by 0 bases and 4 bases, with 18 bases remaining between them. Germline V gene sequence: CDR1 MGHRA, CDR2 YSYEKL. The CDR3 runs to 17 residues. The CDR3 loop reads CASSQETGHQASYGYTF. The CDR3 coding sequence is TGCGCCAGCAGCCAAGAAACGGGGCACCAGGCCTCCTATGGCTACACCTTC.

This clonotype was seen at least ten times. The J gene is TRBJ2-1, the V gene TRBV29-1, with 12 bases fitting TRBD1. J was trimmed by 5 bases and V by 8 bases; bases with no gene match: 4. Germline V gene data show CDR1 as SQVTM and CDR2 as ANQGSEA. The CDR3 extends over 13 amino acids. CDR3 loop: CSLGQGANNEQFF. In nucleotides, the CDR3 is TGCAGCTTGGGACAGGGGGCCAACAATGAGCAGTTCTTC.

This clonotype came up a few times. The chain joins TRBV7-3 to TRBJ2-3, with D possibly being TRBD1 (5 bases). CDR1 and CDR2 from the germline V gene are SGHTA and FQGTGA. The V gene lost 5 bases and the J gene lost 1 base, with 10 bases spanning the gap. The CDR3 is made up of 14 amino acids. The CDR3 loop reads CASSTQTGTDTQYF. The CDR3 DNA follows: TGTGCCAGCAGCACCCAGACAGGCACAGATACGCAGTATTTT.

A single count supports this clonotype. The junction departs from the called germline gene at one end, perhaps through a read error. V is TRBV28 and J is TRBJ2-7; 11 nucleotides line up with TRBD2. The germline CDR1 and CDR2 sequences are MDHEN and SYDVKM. This CDR3 contains 15 residues. CDR3 bases: TGTGCCATCAGTTTTCGACTAGCGGGGAACAACGGGCAGTACTTC. This encodes CAISFRLAGNNGQYF.

This clonotype appeared a few times. The chain carries TRBV11-2 and TRBJ2-7; D is unclear. CDR3 length equals 15 residues. Germline CDR1 reads SGHAT; CDR2 reads FQNNGV. Trimming left V 2 bases short and J 6 bases short, with 17 bases between. The CDR3 region is CASSLSEFRVREQYF. DNA of the CDR3: TGTGCCAGCAGCTTATCGGAATTTCGGGTACGCGAGCAGTACTTC.

The chain links TRBV4-1 to TRBJ1-4; D remains ambiguous. CDR3 length: 15 residues. The germline V gene encodes CDR1 MGHRA and CDR2 YSYEKL. The germline V and J ends were trimmed by 0 bases and 8 bases, with 13 bases remaining between them. The CDR3 DNA reads as TGCGCCAGCAGCCAAGATACCGCTGACGAGGAAAAACTGTTTTTT. Translated: CASSQDTADEEKLFF.

This clonotype has just one count. V gene TRBV27 combines with J gene TRBJ2-7; D possibly corresponds to TRBD1 (5 bases). The germline V gene encodes CDR1 MNHEY and CDR2 SMNVEV (reference sequence). The CDR3 loop spans 15 amino acids. Trimming took off 5 bases at V and 2 bases at J, with 16 bases between the two ends. As DNA, the CDR3 is TGTGCCAGCAGTGTCACAGGTGCACTCCCCTACGAGCAGTACTTC. Translating gives CASSVTGALPYEQYF.

The V and J genes are TRBV15 and TRBJ1-1; 10 bases align to TRBD1. Germline CDR1 and CDR2: LNHNV and YYDKDF (reference sequence). This CDR3 has 16 residues. Trimming took 1 base from V and 5 from J; bases not matched to a gene: 7. In DNA, the CDR3 is TGTGCCACCAGCAGAGTACGGGGACAGGGGCAAACTGAAGCTTTCTTT. The encoded protein is CATSRVRGQGQTEAFF.

Ten or more counts support this clonotype. CDR3 in DNA: TGCAGCGCTATCCCGATGACAGGGGTAGAAGATACGCAGTATTTT. It translates to CSAIPMTGVEDTQYF. The chain links TRBV29-1 to TRBJ2-3, with 8 positions matching TRBD1. The CDR3 has 15 amino acids. The V segment lost 7 bases and the J segment 5 bases; nucleotides outside the gene matches: 14. Germline V gene sequence: CDR1 SQVTM, CDR2 ANQGSEA.